Listed below are T cell receptor beta chains from one sample, sequenced in a study of blood T cell repertoires in COVID-19. Profiled with immunoSEQ multiplex PCR; TCRdb holds only in-frame clones, not every one. The sample records some 260,000 clones, 85% to 90% being singletons. The source material was PBMCs or T cells enriched from blood (not recorded which). The receptor set was obtained from a man aged 40-55 years who had recovered from COVID-19. The CDR3 runs from the conserved cysteine through the conserved F or W. Each record gives: V gene, CDR3 length, clone size, J gene, D gene, CDR3 protein, CDR3 DNA. D genes are given only for firm matches. The size field is filled for only some rows; it gives once, few, many or a size class.

>TRBV6-2/TRBV6-3|16|once|TRBJ2-5|TRBD2
CASSTPLTSGQETQYF
TGTGCCAGCAGTACCCCACTGACTAGCGGCCAAGAGACCCAGTACTTC
>TRBV7-2|14|-|TRBJ2-7|TRBD1
CASTWGDRGHEQYF
TGTGCCAGCACCTGGGGGGACAGGGGGCATGAGCAGTACTTC
>TRBV1|17|-|TRBJ2-3|-
CTSSQERAGGRRDTQYF
TGCACCAGCAGCCAAGAAAGGGCGGGAGGCAGAAGGGATACGCAGTATTTT
>TRBV4-1|16|-|TRBJ2-6|-
CASSQVRGSGANVLTF
TGCGCCAGCAGCCAAGTTCGGGGGTCTGGGGCCAACGTCCTGACTTTC
>TRBV27|18|-|TRBJ2-1|-
CASSPGYSRGGVVNEQFF
TGTGCCAGCAGTCCCGGATACTCGAGGGGGGGGGTTGTGAATGAGCAGTTCTTC
>TRBV10-3|15|-|TRBJ1-5|TRBD1
CAISEDRGPGQPQHF
TGTGCCATCAGTGAGGACAGGGGGCCTGGTCAGCCCCAGCATTTT
>TRBV18|17|-|TRBJ2-2|TRBD2
CASSPLLAGALTGELFF
TGTGCCAGCTCACCGTTGCTAGCGGGAGCACTCACCGGGGAGCTGTTTTTT
>TRBV6-1|16|-|TRBJ2-3|TRBD2
CASSEVEAGGPDTQYF
TGTGCCAGCAGTGAAGTAGAGGCGGGAGGGCCAGATACGCAGTATTTT
>TRBV7-2|13|-|TRBJ1-1|-
CASSMTGNTEAFF
TGTGCCAGCAGCATGACAGGGAACACTGAAGCTTTCTTT
>TRBV25-1|13|-|TRBJ1-6|-
CASRWGDSSPLHF
TGTGCCAGCAGGTGGGGCGATAGTTCACCCCTCCACTTT
>TRBV3-1/TRBV3-2|13|-|TRBJ2-1|-
CASSHRGGNEQFF
TGTGCCAGCAGCCACCGAGGGGGAAATGAGCAGTTCTTC
>TRBV2|15|-|TRBJ1-5|-
CASSEGEVVLQPQHF
TGTGCCAGCAGTGAGGGGGAGGTTGTCCTCCAGCCCCAGCATTTT
>TRBV21-1|13|few|TRBJ1-1|-
CASTPGGNTEAFF
TGTGCCAGCACCCCTGGAGGGAACACTGAAGCTTTCTTT
>TRBV10-3|11|once|TRBJ1-1|-
CAIRAGWEAFF
TGTGCCATCAGGGCAGGGTGGGAAGCTTTCTTT
>TRBV5-1|15|-|TRBJ1-2|TRBD1
CASSRGQGLPGGYTF
TGCGCCAGCAGCAGGGGACAGGGCCTCCCTGGGGGCTACACCTTC
>TRBV27|15|-|TRBJ1-4|-
CASSLFGGKNEKLFF
TGTGCCAGCAGTTTATTCGGCGGGAAAAATGAAAAACTGTTTTTT
>TRBV4-1|15|-|TRBJ2-7|TRBD2
CASSPGTSDAYEQYF
TGCGCCAGCAGCCCCGGGACTAGCGACGCCTACGAGCAGTACTTC
>TRBV7-6|16|-|TRBJ2-1|TRBD2
CASSQEGLAAVQEQFF
TGTGCCAGCAGCCAAGAAGGACTAGCGGCGGTTCAGGAGCAGTTCTTC
>TRBV2|15|many|TRBJ2-2|TRBD1
CASSRTGGMAGELFF
TGTGCCAGCAGCAGGACAGGGGGTATGGCCGGGGAGCTGTTTTTT
>TRBV28|14|once|TRBJ2-2|-
CASSSQGFTGELFF
TGTGCCAGCAGTTCGCAGGGATTCACCGGGGAGCTGTTTTTT
>TRBV18|16|-|TRBJ2-2|-
CASSPRHGGNTGELFF
TGTGCCAGCTCACCCCGCCACGGTGGGAACACCGGGGAGCTGTTTTTT
>TRBV7-9|14|-|TRBJ1-3|TRBD1
CASSIQGIRNTIYF
TGTGCCAGCAGCATACAGGGGATTCGAAACACCATATATTTT
>TRBV4-1|14|-|TRBJ1-2|-
CASSQGLGVHGYTF
TGCGCCAGCAGCCAAGGTTTAGGGGTACATGGCTACACCTTC
>TRBV4-1|15|-|TRBJ1-3|TRBD1
CASSQMTGGGNTIYF
TGCGCCAGCAGCCAAATGACAGGGGGAGGAAACACCATATATTTT
>TRBV19|12|-|TRBJ2-1|TRBD2
CASGLAGIEQFF
TGTGCCAGTGGACTAGCGGGGATTGAGCAGTTCTTC
>TRBV7-2|16|-|TRBJ2-2|TRBD2
CASSPFSGRDTGELFF
TGTGCCAGCAGCCCTTTTAGCGGGAGAGATACCGGGGAGCTGTTTTTT
>TRBV18|14|-|TRBJ2-7|TRBD1
CASSPQGAPYEQYF
TGTGCCAGCTCACCCCAGGGGGCTCCCTACGAGCAGTACTTC
>TRBV5-1|17|-|TRBJ1-3|TRBD1
CASSLARDSFSGNTIYF
TGCGCCAGCAGCTTGGCCCGGGACAGCTTCTCTGGAAACACCATATATTTT
>TRBV19|14|-|TRBJ1-2|-
CASSPGGGSYGYTF
TGTGCCAGTAGCCCGGGGGGGGGCTCGTATGGCTACACCTTC
>TRBV6-1|19|-|TRBJ1-6|-
CASSAGVTWSGSYNSPLHF
TGTGCCAGCAGTGCCGGGGTCACTTGGTCTGGCTCCTATAATTCACCCCTCCACTTT
>TRBV5-6|13|-|TRBJ2-7|TRBD1
CASSTKTGVEQYF
TGTGCCAGCAGCACCAAGACAGGGGTCGAGCAGTACTTC
>TRBV5-8|18|-|TRBJ2-3|-
CASSPGRGRGGVTDTQYF
TGTGCCAGCTCCCCTGGGCGGGGCCGGGGTGGAGTCACAGATACGCAGTATTTT
>TRBV6-6|15|-|TRBJ1-5|-
CASSYGHLSNQPQHF
TGTGCCAGCAGTTACGGGCATCTTAGCAATCAGCCCCAGCATTTT
>TRBV7-8|19|once|TRBJ1-5|-
CASSLGWGGRGDSNQPQHF
TGTGCCAGCAGCTTAGGATGGGGCGGCAGGGGCGATAGCAATCAGCCCCAGCATTTT
>TRBV29-1|15|-|TRBJ2-1|TRBD1
CSVVGRQGAGDEQFF
TGCAGCGTTGTGGGGCGACAGGGGGCAGGTGATGAGCAGTTCTTC
>TRBV24-1|16|-|TRBJ2-3|TRBD1
CATSDLGQGAADTQYF
TGTGCCACCAGTGATTTAGGGCAGGGGGCGGCAGATACGCAGTATTTT
>TRBV27|14|-|TRBJ1-4|-
CASSFLGEGEKLFF
TGTGCCAGCAGTTTTTTGGGGGAGGGTGAAAAACTGTTTTTT
>TRBV10-3|14|-|TRBJ2-3|TRBD2
CAINPGLATDTQYF
TGTGCCATCAACCCGGGACTAGCAACAGATACGCAGTATTTT
>TRBV9|14|-|TRBJ2-1|TRBD1
CASSDLTGGNEQFF
TGTGCCAGCAGCGACCTGACAGGGGGCAATGAGCAGTTCTTC
>TRBV7-2|15|-|TRBJ2-5|TRBD1
CASSFGLTGLETQYF
TGTGCCAGCAGCTTTGGTTTGACAGGGTTGGAGACCCAGTACTTC
>TRBV28|13|once|TRBJ2-7|TRBD1
CASGYRGLGEQYF
TGTGCCAGCGGATACAGGGGGCTCGGGGAGCAGTACTTC
>TRBV30|13|-|TRBJ1-2|-
CAWSVLHVYGYTF
TGTGCCTGGAGTGTACTGCATGTATATGGCTACACCTTC
>TRBV20-1|10|-|TRBJ1-2|-
CSAITGGYTF
TGCAGTGCCATTACGGGGGGCTACACCTTC
>TRBV19|15|-|TRBJ2-7|TRBD1
CASSLAGTGPYEQYF
TGTGCCAGTAGTCTTGCCGGGACAGGGCCCTACGAGCAGTACTTC
>TRBV11-3|16|-|TRBJ2-1|TRBD2
CASSPGGSGGVGEQFF
TGTGCCAGCAGCCCCGGGGGTAGCGGGGGGGTCGGTGAGCAGTTCTTC
>TRBV5-8|15|-|TRBJ1-3|-
CASSFGYSSGNTIYF
TGTGCCAGCAGCTTTGGATACAGCTCTGGAAACACCATATATTTT
>TRBV18|15|-|TRBJ1-4|-
CASSPWGGGDEKLFF
TGTGCCAGCTCACCGTGGGGGGGCGGTGATGAAAAACTGTTTTTT
>TRBV5-6|15|-|TRBJ2-5|TRBD1
CASSPGTGVGETQYF
TGTGCCAGCAGCCCCGGGACAGGGGTGGGAGAGACCCAGTACTTC
>TRBV2|12|-|TRBJ2-7|-
CASSEDRYEQYF
TGTGCCAGCAGTGAAGACAGGTACGAGCAGTACTTC